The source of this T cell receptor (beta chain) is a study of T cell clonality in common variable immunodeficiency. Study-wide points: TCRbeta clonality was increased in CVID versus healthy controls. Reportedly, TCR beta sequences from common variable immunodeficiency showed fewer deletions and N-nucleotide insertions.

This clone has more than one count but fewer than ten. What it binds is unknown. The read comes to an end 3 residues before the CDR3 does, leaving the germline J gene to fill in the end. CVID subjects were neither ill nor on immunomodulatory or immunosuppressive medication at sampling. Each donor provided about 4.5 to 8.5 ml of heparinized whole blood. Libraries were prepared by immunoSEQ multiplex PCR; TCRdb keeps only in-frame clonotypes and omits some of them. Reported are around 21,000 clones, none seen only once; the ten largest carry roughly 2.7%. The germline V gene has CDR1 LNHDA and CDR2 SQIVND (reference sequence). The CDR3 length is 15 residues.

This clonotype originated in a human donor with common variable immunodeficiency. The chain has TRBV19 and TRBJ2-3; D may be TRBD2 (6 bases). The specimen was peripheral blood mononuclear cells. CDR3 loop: CASPVGLACWGAQYF. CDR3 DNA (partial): TGTGCCAGTCCAGTGGGGCTCGCCTGCTGGGGGGCG.